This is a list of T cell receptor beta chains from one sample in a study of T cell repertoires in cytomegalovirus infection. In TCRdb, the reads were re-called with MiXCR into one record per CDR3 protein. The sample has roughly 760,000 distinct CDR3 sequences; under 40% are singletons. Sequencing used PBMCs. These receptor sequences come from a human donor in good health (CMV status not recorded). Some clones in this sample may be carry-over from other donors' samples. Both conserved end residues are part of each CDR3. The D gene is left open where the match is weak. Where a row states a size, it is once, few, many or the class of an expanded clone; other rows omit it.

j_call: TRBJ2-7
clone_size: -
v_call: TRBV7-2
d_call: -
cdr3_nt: TGTGCCAGCAGCTTAGATCGGGGAAACGAGCAGTACTTC
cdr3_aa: CASSLDRGNEQYF

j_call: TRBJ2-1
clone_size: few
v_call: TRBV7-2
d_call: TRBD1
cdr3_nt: TGTGCCAGCAGCTTAGCCAGGACAGGGGACAATGAGCAGTTCTTC
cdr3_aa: CASSLARTGDNEQFF

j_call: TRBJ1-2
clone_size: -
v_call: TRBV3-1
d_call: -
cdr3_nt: TGTGCCAGCAGCCAAGTTACCACAGCTAATTATGGCTACACCTTC
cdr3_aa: CASSQVTTANYGYTF

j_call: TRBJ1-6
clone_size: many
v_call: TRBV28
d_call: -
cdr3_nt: TGTGCCAGCAGTTTAGGAGTTTATAATTCACCCCTCCACTTT
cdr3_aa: CASSLGVYNSPLHF

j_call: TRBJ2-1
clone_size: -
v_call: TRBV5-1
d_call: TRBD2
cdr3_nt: TGCGCCAGCAAAGAAGGGCTAGCGGGAGAGAGCTCCTACAATGAGCAGTTCTTC
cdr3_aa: CASKEGLAGESSYNEQFF

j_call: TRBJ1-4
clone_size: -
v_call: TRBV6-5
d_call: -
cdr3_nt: TGTGCCAGCAGTTATGGGGCAGGGCTTGAAAAACTGTTTTTT
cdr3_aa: CASSYGAGLEKLFF

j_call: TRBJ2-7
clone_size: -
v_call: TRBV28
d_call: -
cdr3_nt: TGTGCCACCGACCCAAGGGACCCCTACGAGCAGTACTTC
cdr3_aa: CATDPRDPYEQYF

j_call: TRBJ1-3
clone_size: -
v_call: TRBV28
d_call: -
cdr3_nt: TGTGCCAGCAGCGGGGACGTGATTGCCATATATTTT
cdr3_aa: CASSGDVIAIYF

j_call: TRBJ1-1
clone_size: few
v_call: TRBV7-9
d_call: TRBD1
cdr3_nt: TGTGCCAGCAGCCCCGGACAGGGGGAGACTGAAGCTTTCTTT
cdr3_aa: CASSPGQGETEAFF

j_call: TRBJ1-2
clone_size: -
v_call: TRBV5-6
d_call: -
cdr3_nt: TGTGCCAGCAGCCAGATTCGGGATGGCTACACCTTC
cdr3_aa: CASSQIRDGYTF

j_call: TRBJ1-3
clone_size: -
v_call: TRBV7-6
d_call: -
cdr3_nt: TGTGCCAGCAGCTCCTTAAGATCGGGAAACACCATATATTTT
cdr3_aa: CASSSLRSGNTIYF

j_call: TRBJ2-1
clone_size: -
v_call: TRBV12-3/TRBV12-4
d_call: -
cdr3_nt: TGTGCCAGCATCCCGGGACATATCTACAATGAGCAGTTCTTC
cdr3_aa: CASIPGHIYNEQFF

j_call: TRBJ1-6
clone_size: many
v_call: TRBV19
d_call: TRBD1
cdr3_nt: TGTGCCAGTACCAGACAGGGCGGTTCACCCCTCCACTTT
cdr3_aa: CASTRQGGSPLHF

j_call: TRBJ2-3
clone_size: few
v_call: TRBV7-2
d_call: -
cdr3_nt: TGTGCCAGCAGCTTAGTTGCGCGGACACAGAGCACAGATACGCAGTATTTT
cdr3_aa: CASSLVARTQSTDTQYF

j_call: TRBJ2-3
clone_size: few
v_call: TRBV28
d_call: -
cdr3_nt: TGTGCCAGCGGCTACGGGACCCAGGGGATGGAGGATACGCAGTATTTT
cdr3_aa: CASGYGTQGMEDTQYF

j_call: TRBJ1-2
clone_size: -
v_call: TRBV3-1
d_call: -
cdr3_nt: TGTGCCAGCAGCCCGGCCTTTCTGGACACTTCGAGTTTTCCTAACTATGGCTACACCTTC
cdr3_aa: CASSPAFLDTSSFPNYGYTF